Listed below are T cell receptor beta chains from one sample, sequenced in a study of metastatic and nonmetastatic thyroid tumors. TCRdb re-clonotyped the PCR reads via MiXCR. The data show approximately 21,000 clones, with 28% seen just once and approximately 14% held by the top ten. Material for sequencing was tumor tissue. The receptor set was obtained from a male donor with papillary thyroid cancer or a benign thyroid nodule (not recorded which). Some clones in this sample may be carry-over from other donors' samples. Each CDR3 is given with its conserved first and last residue. A D gene is named only where the DNA matches it firmly. Clone size is shown for a subset of rows, as once, few, many or a class of expanded clone.

>NA|NA|TRBV2|12|TRBJ2-7
CASRRENYEQYF
TGTGCCAGTAGGAGGGAAAATTACGAGCAGTACTTC
>few|NA|TRBV24-1|12|TRBJ1-5
CATSSGIQPQHF
TGTGCCACCAGTTCAGGGATTCAGCCCCAGCATTTT
>once|NA|TRBV4-1|13|TRBJ2-7
CASSLRDSGEQYF
TGCGCCAGCAGCCTGCGGGACTCGGGCGAGCAGTACTTC
>few|NA|TRBV7-2|11|TRBJ2-7
CASGGSYEQYF
TGTGCCAGTGGGGGTTCCTACGAGCAGTACTTC
>many|TRBD1|TRBV27|14|TRBJ2-1
CASSRDRGRDEQFF
TGTGCCAGCAGTAGGGACAGGGGGCGCGATGAGCAGTTCTTC
>few|TRBD2|TRBV29-1|15|TRBJ2-1
CSVEGGGSSYSEQFF
TGCAGCGTGGAGGGCGGGGGAAGCTCCTACAGTGAGCAGTTCTTC
>NA|TRBD1|TRBV5-1|15|TRBJ1-4
CASSLSGTGNEKLFF
TGCGCCAGCAGCTTGAGCGGGACAGGGAATGAAAAACTGTTTTTT
>many|NA|TRBV6-1|14|TRBJ1-1
CASSSQQGETEAFF
TGTGCCAGCAGCTCCCAACAGGGAGAGACTGAAGCTTTCTTT
>medium-sized|NA|TRBV6-1|16|TRBJ1-3
CASSEVGSSSGNTIYF
TGTGCCAGCAGTGAAGTAGGGTCCTCTTCTGGAAACACCATATATTTT
>many|NA|TRBV24-1|13|TRBJ2-7
CATSDPFEREQYF
TGTGCCACCAGTGACCCTTTTGAGAGGGAGCAGTACTTC
>NA|TRBD2|TRBV15|15|TRBJ2-3
CSTSSGREVTDTQYF
TGTTCCACCAGCAGTGGGCGGGAGGTCACAGATACGCAGTATTTT
>NA|NA|TRBV7-2|14|TRBJ2-3
CASSSQAEADTQYF
TGTGCCAGCAGCTCCCAAGCGGAGGCAGATACGCAGTATTTT
>NA|TRBD2|TRBV28|12|TRBJ2-5
CAIPGGRGAQYF
TGTGCCATTCCGGGGGGACGTGGGGCCCAGTACTTC
>medium-sized|NA|TRBV18|14|TRBJ1-3
CASSPESSGNTIYF
TGTGCCAGCTCACCCGAGAGCTCTGGAAACACCATATATTTT
>many|TRBD1|TRBV16|14|TRBJ1-2
CASSPSLTGYGYTF
TGTGCCAGCAGCCCTTCTCTGACAGGGTACGGCTACACCTTC
>medium-sized|NA|TRBV20-1|16|TRBJ1-2
CSAAGQGQAAYYGYTF
TGCAGTGCGGCCGGTCAAGGGCAGGCTGCTTATTATGGCTACACCTTC
>NA|NA|TRBV20-1|15|TRBJ2-7
CSARDSGEGTYEQYF
TGCAGTGCTAGAGATTCGGGGGAAGGGACCTACGAGCAGTACTTC
>NA|TRBD2|TRBV11-3|14|TRBJ2-2
CASSSGGTTGELFF
TGTGCCAGCAGCTCCGGGGGGACGACCGGGGAGCTGTTTTTT
>few|TRBD2|TRBV6-5|16|TRBJ2-7
CASSYRASGNSYEQYF
TGTGCCAGCAGTTACAGGGCTAGCGGGAACTCCTACGAGCAGTACTTC
>NA|NA|TRBV6-2/TRBV6-3|14|TRBJ2-7
CASSYSSSSYEQYF
TGTGCCAGCAGTTACTCGTCTAGTTCCTACGAGCAGTACTTC
>NA|NA|TRBV20-1|13|TRBJ2-7
CSARGDTDHEQYF
TGCAGTGCTAGGGGGGACACCGATCACGAGCAGTACTTC
>NA|NA|TRBV5-1|15|TRBJ2-1
CASSLELSSYNEQFF
TGCGCCAGCAGCTTGGAGTTAAGCTCCTACAATGAGCAGTTCTTC
>once|NA|TRBV5-4|15|TRBJ2-7
CASSRETHNSYEQYF
TGTGCCAGCAGCAGGGAAACCCATAACTCCTACGAGCAGTACTTC
>many|NA|TRBV5-1|13|TRBJ2-5
CASATGYQETQYF
TGCGCCAGTGCCACGGGGTATCAAGAGACCCAGTACTTC
>NA|NA|TRBV20-1|13|TRBJ2-7
CSAREASDYEQYF
TGCAGTGCTAGAGAGGCTAGCGACTACGAGCAGTACTTC
>NA|NA|TRBV7-3|18|TRBJ1-4
CASSFVPGRVRTNEKLFF
TGTGCCAGCAGCTTTGTACCAGGCAGGGTAAGAACTAATGAAAAACTGTTTTTT
>few|NA|TRBV30|14|TRBJ2-1
CAWSGGSGNNEQFF
TGTGCCTGGAGTGGCGGTAGCGGAAACAATGAGCAGTTCTTC
>NA|TRBD2|TRBV20-1|13|TRBJ2-1
CSAQAGPYNEQFF
TGCAGTGCTCAAGCGGGACCCTACAATGAGCAGTTCTTC
>few|NA|TRBV20-1|12|TRBJ1-2
CSARPIISGYTF
TGCAGTGCTAGACCCATAATTAGTGGCTACACCTTC
>many|NA|TRBV7-9|15|TRBJ2-4
CASSPTAGNKNIQYF
TGTGCCAGCAGCCCCACGGCAGGGAACAAAAACATTCAGTACTTC
>many|NA|TRBV2|16|TRBJ1-4
CASSRRGGWSNEKLFF
TGTGCCAGCAGTCGTAGGGGGGGCTGGTCTAATGAAAAACTGTTTTTT
>NA|TRBD1|TRBV2|14|TRBJ1-6
CASTGGAHNSPLHF
TGTGCCAGTACAGGGGGCGCGCATAATTCACCCCTCCACTTT
>many|NA|TRBV7-2|12|TRBJ2-5
CASSLGLGDQYF
TGTGCCAGCAGCTTGGGACTCGGGGACCAGTACTTC
>many|TRBD2|TRBV6-1|14|TRBJ2-3
CASSEAGGPMAQYF
TGTGCCAGCAGTGAAGCGGGAGGGCCTATGGCGCAGTATTTT
>many|NA|TRBV25-1|15|TRBJ1-1
CASSAPGGGLGEAFF
TGTGCCAGCAGTGCCCCGGGGGGGGGATTGGGTGAAGCTTTCTTT
>NA|NA|TRBV5-1|14|TRBJ1-2
CASSLEVSNYGYTF
TGCGCCAGCAGCTTGGAAGTCTCCAACTATGGCTACACCTTC
>medium-sized|NA|TRBV28|13|TRBJ2-5
CASSSVNQETQYF
TGTGCCAGCAGTTCGGTTAACCAAGAGACCCAGTACTTC
>NA|NA|TRBV4-1|14|TRBJ1-1
CASSQGSSNTEAFF
TGCGCCAGCAGCCAAGGCAGTTCGAACACTGAAGCTTTCTTT
>few|TRBD1|TRBV28|14|TRBJ2-7
CASLERQGAYEQYF
TGTGCCAGCCTCGAAAGACAGGGGGCATACGAGCAGTACTTC
>few|NA|TRBV27|14|TRBJ2-2
CAGCRQADTWELFF
TGTGCCGGCTGTAGACAGGCCGACACCTGGGAGCTGTTTTTT
>many|NA|TRBV10-3|12|TRBJ1-1
CAISEGRGEAFF
TGTGCCATCAGTGAAGGTAGAGGGGAAGCTTTCTTT
>NA|TRBD2|TRBV3-1|17|TRBJ2-3
CASSRRGSGVSADTQYF
TGTGCCAGCAGCCGAAGGGGTAGCGGGGTTAGCGCAGATACGCAGTATTTT